What follows describes a single T cell receptor beta chain. Its target is unknown. This entry comes from a study of OX40 agonist ivuxolimab in advanced cancers. The study, taken as a whole, reports: The mean number of expanded clones was higher in CD8+ T cells than in CD4+.

The CDR3 is 12 amino acids. CDR1 and CDR2 (germline): SEHNR, FQNEAQ (reference sequence). V lost 5 bases, J lost 12 bases, and 17 bases lay in between. TCRdb's copy holds only in-frame clones and misses some; the assay was immunoSEQ multiplex PCR. The sample holds about 79,000 clones, more than 80% seen once. This clonotype originated in an adult with an advanced solid tumor such as melanoma, head and neck, liver or kidney cancer. The starting material was CD4+ or CD8+ T cells sorted from blood, obtained in a trial of the OX40 agonist ivuxolimab. This rearrangement joins TRBV7-9 to TRBJ2-7, with TRBD2 as a possible D gene (6 bases). The CDR3 spells CASSAGRGAMYF. The CDR3 DNA is TGTGCCAGCAGCGCGGGACGGGGCGCGATGTACTTC.